The clone carrying this TCR beta chain came up once. The sample comes from a study of blood T cell repertoires in COVID-19. Methods used by the authors: Reference gene primers were amplified, and this amplification served to estimate nucleated cell counts. Profiling relied on immunoSEQ multiplex PCR, and the TCRdb table lists in-frame clones only, not all of them. V and J calls plus clone size are reproduced from that table; the DNA served to infer D and trimming. Altogether approximately 100,000 clones are present, 85% to 90% being singletons, with the ten largest covering 32%. Trimming stripped 7 bases from V and 0 bases from J, with 10 bases between. CDR1 is MNHEY, CDR2 SMNVEV, per germline (reference sequence). This CDR3 is built from 15 residues.

Sequencing was performed on peripheral blood. The V gene is TRBV27, the J gene TRBJ1-6; D remains ambiguous. The sequence was obtained from a woman older than 75 with acute or convalescent COVID-19. The CDR3 reads CASTTRGSYNSPLHF. The DNA of the CDR3 is TGTGCCAGCACTACCCGGGGCTCCTATAATTCACCCCTCCACTTT.